These T cell receptor beta chains were read from a single sample in a study of vaccination effects on CD4 cells after COVID-19. Assay used: immunoSEQ multiplex PCR; TCRdb lists only in-frame clones, some missing. This sample carries under 40,000 clones, around three quarters of them seen once, and the ten largest clones take approximately 12%. The antigens these receptors bind are not known. Here the sequenced sample was CD4+ T cells from PBMCs cultured with HCoV-229E spike peptides, taken after COVID-19 vaccination. These receptors were obtained from a human donor who received a COVID-19 vaccine. The CDR3 runs from the conserved cysteine through the conserved F or W. Each record gives: clone size, J gene, D gene, V gene, CDR3 DNA, CDR3 protein. The D gene is left open where the match is weak. Expanded clones are given a class, and other clones once, few, many or no size at all.

>-|TRBJ1-2|-|TRBV6-5
TGTGCCAGCTACGAACCCTATGGCTACACCTTC
CASYEPYGYTF
>few|TRBJ1-5|-|TRBV5-1
TGCGCCAGCAGCTTAACGGGGTTCAATCAGCCCCAGCATTTT
CASSLTGFNQPQHF
>-|TRBJ1-4|-|TRBV30
TGTGCCTGGAGTTACAGCGGAACTAATGAAAAACTGTTTTTT
CAWSYSGTNEKLFF
>-|TRBJ2-7|-|TRBV5-1
TGCGCCAGCAGCTTGGCCGACGAGCAGTACTTC
CASSLADEQYF
>-|TRBJ2-1|TRBD2|TRBV3-1/TRBV3-2
TGTGCCAGCAGCCCCGAGCGGGGCGGAAGCTCCTACAATGAGCAGTTCTTC
CASSPERGGSSYNEQFF
>-|TRBJ1-2|-|TRBV18
TGTGCCAGCTCACGGGGGGCGGACACGAAAACCTATGGCTACACCTTC
CASSRGADTKTYGYTF
>few|TRBJ2-5|TRBD2|TRBV7-2
TGTGCCAGCAGCCTAGCGGGAGTTGAGACCCAGTACTTC
CASSLAGVETQYF
>-|TRBJ1-5|-|TRBV2
TGTGCCAGCAGTGAACAACAGGTACTTGGGCCCCAGCATTTT
CASSEQQVLGPQHF
>-|TRBJ2-1|TRBD2|TRBV5-5
TGTGCCAGCAGCTTAACAGGCGACCAGGGACTAGGCAATTTGTTCTTC
CASSLTGDQGLGNLFF
>-|TRBJ1-4|-|TRBV6-5
TGTGCCAGCAGCCCGACGACAACTAATGAAAAACTGTTTTTT
CASSPTTTNEKLFF